This TCR beta chain was recovered during a study of Ad26.COV2.S vaccination and SARS-CoV-2 variants. Overall study: Intramuscular Ad26.COV2.S doses were given once or twice, 56 days apart.

The method was immunoSEQ multiplex PCR; TCRdb's version includes in-frame clones alone and lacks a portion of them. The table lists about 320,000 clones, around four fifths of them singletons. Germline V gene sequence: CDR1 LGHDT, CDR2 YNNKEL (reference sequence). V was clipped by 6 bases and J by 0 bases, with 9 bases between them. CDR3 length: 14 amino acids. Stated treatment: around 19 received Ad26.COV2.S at low or high dose, single or two shots; about 5 received placebo; per-sample allocation not given. Sample collection was performed on day 63 after the first vaccine or placebo injection. The receptor was derived from a person between 18 and 65 years old who received the Ad26.COV2.S COVID-19 vaccine or a placebo. The sample in question was peripheral blood, obtained in a trial of Ad26.COV2.S vaccine versus placebo. The chain combines TRBV3-1 (or the pseudogene TRBV3-2) with TRBJ1-5; no firm D call. CDR3 sequence reads: CASRPSGSNQPQHF. The CDR3 DNA sequence: TGTGCCAGCAGACCCTCTGGTAGCAATCAGCCCCAGCATTTT.